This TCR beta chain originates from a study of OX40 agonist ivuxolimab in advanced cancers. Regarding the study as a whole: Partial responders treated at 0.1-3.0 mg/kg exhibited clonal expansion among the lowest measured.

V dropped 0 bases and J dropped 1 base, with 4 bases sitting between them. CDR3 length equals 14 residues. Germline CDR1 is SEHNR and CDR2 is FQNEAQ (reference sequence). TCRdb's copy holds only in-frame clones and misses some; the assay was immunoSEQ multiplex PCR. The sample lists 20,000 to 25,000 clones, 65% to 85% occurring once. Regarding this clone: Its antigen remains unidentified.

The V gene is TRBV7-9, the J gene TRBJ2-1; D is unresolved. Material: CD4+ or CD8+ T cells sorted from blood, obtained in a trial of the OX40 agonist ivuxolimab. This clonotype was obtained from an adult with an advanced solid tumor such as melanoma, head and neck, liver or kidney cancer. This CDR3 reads CASSLAGSYNEQFF. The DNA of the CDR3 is TGTGCCAGCAGCTTAGCCGGGTCCTACAATGAGCAGTTCTTC.